The 32 T cell receptor beta chains in this list originate from one sample, sequenced in a study of blood T cells in healthy people across ages (dated by TCRdb to between 2014 and 2017). Library preparation was by 5' RACE. For sequencing, an Illumina HiSeq 2500 was employed. A second PCR of 7 to 11 cycles was performed with a sample-barcoded 5' primer and a J-beta primer mix. The public reads were reprocessed in TCRdb via fastp at Q25 and MiXCR, keeping in-frame beta chains. Each CDR3 protein gets just one entry, which takes the most common genes and DNA from the rows behind it. This sample is represented by roughly 800,000 distinct CDR3 sequences; 55% to 70% of them were singletons. The ten top clones hold approximately 21% of the sample. The sequencing input was blood. These receptors all come from a man aged 30-40 years in good health.

The chain recombines TRBV4-2 with TRBJ2-7, with D possibly being TRBD1 or TRBD2 (5 bases each). The CDR3 consists of 13 residues. Germline V gene sequence: CDR1 LGHNA, CDR2 YNFKEQ. V dropped 3 bases and J dropped 7 bases, with 13 bases sitting between them. The chain's CDR3 is CASSHGTQREQYF. CDR3 bases: TGTGCCAGCAGCCACGGGACCCAGAGAGAGCAGTACTTC.

The V gene is TRBV29-1, the J gene TRBJ1-1; D is unresolved. Per the germline V gene, CDR1 is SQVTM and CDR2 is ANQGSEA. V gave up 5 bases and J gave up 6 bases, with 10 bases separating them. CDR3 length: 11 amino acids. CDR3 sequence reads: CSVLGPSEAFF. The CDR3 DNA reads TGCAGCGTTCTGGGCCCCTCTGAAGCTTTCTTT.

The J gene is TRBJ2-5, the V gene TRBV24-1, with 8 bases fitting TRBD1. V gave up 0 bases and J gave up 5 bases; unmatched junction bases: 10. The CDR3 consists of 17 residues. The germline gives CDR1 KGHDR, CDR2 SFDVKD. CDR3 DNA: TGTGCCACCAGTGATTTGCCTGGGACAGGCAGTAGGGAGACCCAGTACTTC. This translates into CATSDLPGTGSRETQYF.

The CDR3 protein is CSATGTGGTDTQYF. As DNA, the CDR3 is TGCAGTGCAACCGGGACAGGGGGCACAGATACGCAGTATTTT. The chain carries TRBV20-1 and TRBJ2-3; 10 nucleotides match TRBD1. The CDR3 is 14 amino acids. Germline loops: CDR1 DFQATT, CDR2 SNEGSKA (reference sequence). V lost 6 bases, J lost 1 base, and 4 bases stayed unmatched.

This clonotype was observed a few times. The rearrangement uses TRBV29-1 and TRBJ1-2; tentatively, D is TRBD1 (6 bases). The CDR3 length is 12 residues. Germline V gene lookup returns CDR1 SQVTM and CDR2 ANQGSEA. V was trimmed by 4 bases and J by 8 bases, leaving 14 bases between them. CDR3 in amino acids: CSVVVWGLGYTF. The CDR3 DNA reads TGCAGCGTTGTGGTCTGGGGGCTCGGCTACACCTTC.

The gene calls are TRBV10-3 and TRBJ2-3; no definite D call. With 6 bases removed from V and 4 bases from J, the gap between germline ends came to 5 bases. CDR1 and CDR2 (germline): ENHRY, SYGVKD. The CDR3 runs to 11 residues. CDR3 bases: TGTGCCATCAGGGTATCAGATACGCAGTATTTT. Its translation: CAIRVSDTQYF.

The chain uses TRBV5-1 and TRBJ2-3, with TRBD2 identical over 7 bases. Unmatched junction bases numbered 9, after V lost 1 base and J lost 4 bases. The CDR3 consists of 16 residues. Per the germline V gene, CDR1 is SGHRS and CDR2 is YFSETQ. CDR3 residues: CASSLTGLAVPDTQYF. CDR3 bases: TGCGCCAGCAGCTTGACGGGGCTAGCGGTCCCAGATACGCAGTATTTT. The whole variable domain, remainder taken from reference TRBV5-1 and TRBJ2-3, is KAGVTQTPRYLIKTRGQQVTLSCSPISGHRSVSWYQQTPGQGLQFLFEYFSETQRNKGNFPGRFSGRQFSNSRSEMNVSTLELGDSALYLCASSLTGLAVPDTQYFGPGTRLTVL.

For this clonotype: Its ends do not fully match the called genes, so a read error is possible. V gene TRBV7-2 combines with J gene TRBJ2-1; 9 nucleotides align to TRBD2. This CDR3 is built from 17 residues. The germline V gene encodes CDR1 SGHTA and CDR2 FQGNSA. As DNA, the CDR3 is TGCGCCAGCAGCTACCTCCCTAGCGGGGACTCCTACAATGAGCAGTTCTTC. This sequence encodes CASSYLPSGDSYNEQFF.

This clonotype was observed a handful of times. The rearrangement links TRBV10-3 to TRBJ1-1; 9 bases match TRBD1. The CDR3 is 14 residues long. In germline, CDR1 is ENHRY, CDR2 SYGVKD. The trim removed 5 bases at V and 1 base at J, leaving 2 bases unmatched. The CDR3 spells CAISPDRGNTEAFF. The DNA of the CDR3 is TGTGCCATCAGTCCGGACAGGGGGAACACTGAAGCTTTCTTT.

This clonotype was seen a single time. V and J are TRBV29-1 and TRBJ2-4; D is perhaps TRBD1 or TRBD2 (5 bases each). The last part of the DNA fits TRBJ2-7 better; the J call may be wrong. Per germline, CDR1 SQVTM and CDR2 ANQGSEA. The CDR3 consists of 13 residues. As DNA, the CDR3 is TGCAGCGTTGAAGAAGGTGGGGGCTACGAGCAGTACTTC. This gives the protein CSVEEGGGYEQYF.

The J gene is TRBJ2-1, the V gene TRBV20-1; 7 bases agree with TRBD2. The CDR3 is made up of 14 amino acids. Germline lookup yields CDR1 DFQATT and CDR2 SNEGSKA (reference sequence). The V gene end was trimmed by 6 bases and the J gene end by 9 bases; junction bases not matched to a gene: 14. The CDR3 sequence is CSAEIAGVNSEQFF. The DNA of the CDR3 is TGCAGTGCAGAGATAGCGGGCGTAAATAGTGAGCAGTTCTTC.

This clonotype has just a few counts. The chain is built from TRBV3-1 and TRBJ2-1; tentative D call: TRBD1 (6 bases). In germline, CDR1 is LGHDT, CDR2 YNNKEL (reference sequence). The CDR3 loop spans 14 amino acids. V shed 4 bases and J shed 5 bases, with 12 bases lying between them. The CDR3 nucleotides are TGTGCCAGCAGCCCCGGACAGAGGCACAATGAGCAGTTCTTC. Amino acid sequence: CASSPGQRHNEQFF.

This clonotype was detected only a few times. This chain connects TRBV7-2 to TRBJ2-1; TRBD2 aligns across 13 bases. V dropped 9 bases and J dropped 9; count of bases not matched to a gene: 8. Germline assignment: CDR1 SGHTA and CDR2 FQGNSA. The CDR3 loop spans 14 amino acids. CDR3 nucleotides: TGTGCCAGTGCCGGGACTAGCGGGAATAGTGAGCAGTTCTTC. Its translation is CASAGTSGNSEQFF. The full variable domain, completed using reference TRBV7-2 and TRBJ2-1, is GAGVSQSPSNKVTEKGKDVELRCDPISGHTALYWYRQSLGQGLEFLIYFQGNSAPDKSGLPSDRFSAERTGGSVSTLTIQRTQQEDSAVYLCASAGTSGNSEQFFGPGTRLTVL.

The chain carries TRBV29-1 and TRBJ2-7; D may correspond to TRBD1 or TRBD2 (5 bases each). V was shortened by 6 bases and J by 5 bases, with 17 bases between the two germline ends. The CDR3 is made up of 13 amino acids. In germline, CDR1 is SQVTM, CDR2 ANQGSEA. CDR3 residues: CSVGPVGSNEQYF. CDR3 in DNA: TGCAGCGTGGGACCGGTTGGGTCCAACGAGCAGTACTTC.

The chain carries TRBV12-5 and TRBJ1-1, with 8 nucleotides matching TRBD1. This CDR3 has 13 residues. CDR1 LGHNT and CDR2 FRNRAP come from the germline V gene. The V segment lost 5 bases and the J segment 7 bases; nucleotides outside the gene matches: 6. DNA of the CDR3: TGTGCTAGTGGTGTGAGACAGGGGCGTGAAGCTTTCTTT. The encoded protein is CASGVRQGREAFF.

In its sample, this clonotype was seen a few times. CDR3: CSVEGFFDTEAFF. The CDR3 DNA sequence: TGCAGCGTCGAGGGATTTTTCGACACTGAAGCTTTCTTT. The V call is TRBV29-1, the J call TRBJ1-1; D remains unclear. Trimming removed 6 bases at V and 3 bases at J, with 14 bases between. The CDR3 has 13 amino acids. CDR1 is SQVTM and CDR2 is ANQGSEA in the germline V gene.

This sequence joins TRBV15 and TRBJ1-2; TRBD1 matches at 8 bases. J was trimmed by 3 bases and V by 3 bases; bases with no gene match: 9. CDR1 and CDR2 (germline): LNHNV, YYDKDF (reference sequence). The CDR3 sequence is 16 residues long. CDR3 sequence (DNA): TGTGCCACCAGCAGGACAGGGGATTTCCCCGACTATGGCTACACCTTC. This translates into CATSRTGDFPDYGYTF.

DNA of the CDR3: TGTGCCAGCAGCTTAACTCCGGACACAGATACGCAGTATTTT. It specifies CASSLTPDTDTQYF. The chain joins TRBV7-3 to TRBJ2-3; unclear D gene. Germline values: CDR1 SGHTA, CDR2 FQGTGA. The CDR3 is 14 amino acids. Trimming removed 0 bases at V and 2 bases at J, with 6 bases between.

Concerning this clonotype: A much larger clone differs from this one at a single base, so this may be a read error. The chain uses TRBV7-2 and TRBJ2-1; D perhaps matches TRBD1 (6 bases). The V gene lost 0 bases and the J gene lost 7 bases, with 13 bases spanning the gap. The CDR3 has 15 residues. Germline V CDR1 and CDR2: SGHTA, FQGNSA. The CDR3 DNA follows: TGTGCCAGCAGCTTAGCGGGATGGGGGCGAAATGAGCAGTTCTTC. Amino acids: CASSLAGWGRNEQFF.

This clonotype showed up just a few times. V is TRBV18 and J is TRBJ2-7, with 9 positions matching TRBD1. This CDR3 contains 13 residues. Trimming took 3 bases from V and 5 from J; bases not matched to a gene: 2. Looked up from germline, CDR1 is KGHSH and CDR2 is LQKENI. The chain's CDR3 is CASSPRDRDEQYF. CDR3 bases: TGTGCCAGCTCACCCCGGGACAGGGACGAGCAGTACTTC.

The chain carries TRBV20-1 and TRBJ2-1; possible D gene TRBD1, 6 bases. The V and J ends lost 3 bases and 7 bases respectively, with 19 bases between them. Germline CDR1 reads DFQATT; CDR2 reads SNEGSKA (reference sequence). This CDR3 comprises 15 residues. CDR3 sequence reads: CSARSTGRYGNEQFF. DNA for the CDR3: TGCAGTGCTAGGTCAACAGGGCGTTACGGAAATGAGCAGTTCTTC.

J is TRBJ2-1 and V is TRBV29-1; D is unclear. CDR3 length: 11 amino acids. V was cut by 4 bases and J by 3 bases, with 4 bases left in between. Per the germline V gene, CDR1 is SQVTM and CDR2 is ANQGSEA. CDR3: CSVGHYNEQFF. CDR3 DNA: TGCAGCGTTGGTCACTACAATGAGCAGTTCTTC.

Only one count was recorded for this clonotype. This chain uses TRBV6-1 with TRBJ2-1; perhaps TRBD2 as D (6 bases). The ends were cut back, 2 bases at V and 4 bases at J, with 12 bases in the middle. The CDR3 is 15 residues long. Germline V gene lookup returns CDR1 MNHNS and CDR2 SASEGT. CDR3 sequence: CASSELGLAYNEQFF. The CDR3 nucleotides are TGTGCCAGCAGTGAACTGGGACTGGCATACAATGAGCAGTTCTTC.

V and J are TRBV20-1 and TRBJ2-1; 15 bases agree with TRBD2. This CDR3 has 20 residues. V dropped 2 bases and J dropped 8; count of bases not matched to a gene: 19. CDR1 is DFQATT and CDR2 is SNEGSKA in the germline V gene (reference sequence). CDR3 bases: TGCAGTGCTAGAATTAGGAAATGGACTAGCGGGGGGGCTAACGTCCATGAGCAGTTCTTC. Amino acids: CSARIRKWTSGGANVHEQFF.

A single count supports this clonotype. The J gene is TRBJ2-1, the V gene TRBV24-1; 7 bases line up with TRBD2. This CDR3 is 15 amino acids long. Unmatched junction bases numbered 10, after V lost 3 bases and J lost 9 bases. Germline V gene lookup returns CDR1 KGHDR and CDR2 SFDVKD. The CDR3 reads CATSDPSRLAGEQFF. The CDR3 DNA reads TGTGCCACCAGTGATCCTTCACGACTAGCCGGTGAGCAGTTCTTC.

The chain carries TRBV5-4 and TRBJ2-5; 8 positions agree with TRBD1. CDR3 length: 15 amino acids. Trimming at V came to 4 bases and at J to 11 bases, leaving 16 bases not matched to a gene. Germline V gene data show CDR1 as SGHNT and CDR2 as YYREEE (reference sequence). In DNA form, the CDR3 reads TGTGCCAGCAGCACAGGGACAGGACCAGCAAGTAGGCAGTACTTC. This gives the protein CASSTGTGPASRQYF.

There are a few counts of this clonotype. The rearrangement uses TRBV11-1 and TRBJ2-1; unclear D gene. Germline V CDR1 and CDR2: SGHAT, FQDESV (reference sequence). This CDR3 spans 13 amino acids. Trimming removed 0 bases at V and 7 bases at J, with 7 bases between. CDR3 sequence: CASSLALENEQFF. Here the CDR3 DNA reads TGTGCCAGCAGCTTAGCCCTGGAAAATGAGCAGTTCTTC.

This chain connects TRBV28 to TRBJ2-1; D gene unclear. This CDR3 is 15 amino acids long. Looked up from germline, CDR1 is MDHEN and CDR2 is SYDVKM. V was pared by 6 bases and J by 0 bases, with 12 bases between. The CDR3 region has the DNA TGTGCCAGCAGCCGGGCCGGAAACTCCTACAATGAGCAGTTCTTC. This translates into CASSRAGNSYNEQFF.

This clonotype turned up a few times. J is TRBJ2-5 and V is TRBV29-1, with 9 bases identical to TRBD1. The DNA matches TRBJ2-7 better at its end, which makes the J call doubtful. CDR3 length: 15 residues. The V gene's germline CDR1 is SQVTM and CDR2 ANQGSEA. DNA of the CDR3: TGCAGCGTTGATCGGCGGACAGGGGTAATCTACGAGCAGTACTTC. It codes for CSVDRRTGVIYEQYF.

The chain employs TRBV7-2 and TRBJ2-5; the D gene could be TRBD1 or TRBD2 (6 bases each). Germline loops: CDR1 SGHTA, CDR2 FQGNSA. CDR3 size: 16 residues. V lost 5 bases to trimming and J lost 5 bases, with 21 bases between them. The CDR3 protein is CASSPLALRGQETQYF. In DNA form, the CDR3 reads TGTGCCAGCAGCCCCCTCGCCCTCCGGGGGCAGGAGACCCAGTACTTC.

The V and J genes are TRBV3-1 and TRBJ2-4; no reliable D call. TRBJ2-7 matches the DNA end more closely, so the J call is doubtful. From germline, CDR1 is LGHDT and CDR2 YNNKEL (reference sequence). This CDR3 has 14 amino acids. DNA for the CDR3: TGTGCCAGCAGCCAAGCCGGACGAACCTACGAGCAGTACTTC. This encodes CASSQAGRTYEQYF.

This chain joins TRBV6-1 and TRBJ2-6; D tentatively fits TRBD1 or TRBD2 (5 bases each). Germline CDR1 and CDR2: MNHNS and SASEGT. V was clipped by 8 bases and J by 0 bases, with 11 bases between them. The CDR3 has 15 residues. The CDR3 loop reads CASRDGTSGANVLTF. Written as DNA, the CDR3 is TGTGCCAGCCGGGACGGCACCTCTGGGGCCAACGTCCTGACTTTC.